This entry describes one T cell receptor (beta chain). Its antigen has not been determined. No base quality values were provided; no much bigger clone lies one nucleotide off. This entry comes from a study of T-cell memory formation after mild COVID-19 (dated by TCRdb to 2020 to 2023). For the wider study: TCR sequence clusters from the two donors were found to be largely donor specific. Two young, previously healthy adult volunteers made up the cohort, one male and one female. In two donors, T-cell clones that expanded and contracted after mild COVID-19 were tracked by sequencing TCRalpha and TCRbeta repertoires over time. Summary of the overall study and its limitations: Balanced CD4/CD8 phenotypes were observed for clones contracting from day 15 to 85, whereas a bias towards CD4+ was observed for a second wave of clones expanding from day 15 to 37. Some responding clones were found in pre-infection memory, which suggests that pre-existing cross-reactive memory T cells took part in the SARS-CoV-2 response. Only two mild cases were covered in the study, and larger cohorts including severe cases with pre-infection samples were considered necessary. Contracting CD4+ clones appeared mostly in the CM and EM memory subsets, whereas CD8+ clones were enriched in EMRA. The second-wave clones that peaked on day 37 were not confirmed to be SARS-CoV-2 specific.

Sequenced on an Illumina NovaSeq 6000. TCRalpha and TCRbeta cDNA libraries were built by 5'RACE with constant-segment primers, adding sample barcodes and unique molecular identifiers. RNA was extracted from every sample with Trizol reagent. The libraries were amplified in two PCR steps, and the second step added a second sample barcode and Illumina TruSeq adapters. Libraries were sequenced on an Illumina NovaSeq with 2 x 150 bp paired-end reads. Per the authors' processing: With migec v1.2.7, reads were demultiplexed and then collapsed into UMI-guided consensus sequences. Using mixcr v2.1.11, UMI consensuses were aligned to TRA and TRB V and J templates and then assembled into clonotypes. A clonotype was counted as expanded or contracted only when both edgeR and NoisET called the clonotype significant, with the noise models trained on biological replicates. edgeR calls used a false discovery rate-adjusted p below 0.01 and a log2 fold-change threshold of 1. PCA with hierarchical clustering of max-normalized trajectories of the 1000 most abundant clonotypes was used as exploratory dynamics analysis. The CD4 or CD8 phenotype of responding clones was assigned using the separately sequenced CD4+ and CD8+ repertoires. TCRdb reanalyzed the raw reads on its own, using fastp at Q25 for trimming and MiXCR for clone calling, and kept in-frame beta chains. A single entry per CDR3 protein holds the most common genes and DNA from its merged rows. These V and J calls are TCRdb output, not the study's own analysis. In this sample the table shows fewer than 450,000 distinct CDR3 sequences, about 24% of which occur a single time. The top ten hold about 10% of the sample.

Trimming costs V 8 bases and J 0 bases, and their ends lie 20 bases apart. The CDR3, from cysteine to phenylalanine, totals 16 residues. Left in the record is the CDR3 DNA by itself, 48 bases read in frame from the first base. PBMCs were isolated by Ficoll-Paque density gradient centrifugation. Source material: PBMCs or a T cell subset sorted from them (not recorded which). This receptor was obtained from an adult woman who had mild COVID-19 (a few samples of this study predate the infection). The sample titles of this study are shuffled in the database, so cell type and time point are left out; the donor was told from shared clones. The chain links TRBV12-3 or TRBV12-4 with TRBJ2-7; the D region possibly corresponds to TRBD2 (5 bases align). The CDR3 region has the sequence CASAVYSAASSYEQYF. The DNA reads TGTGCCAGCGCAGTTTATTCAGCGGCAAGCTCCTACGAGCAGTACTTC.